The clone carrying this TCR beta chain was counted many times. The antigen remains unidentified. Read sequence stops 3 residues before the CDR3 end, and the germline J gene provides the missing end. These data belong to a study of T cell clonality in common variable immunodeficiency. Findings and caveats of the study: What drives increased CVID clonality needs T cell subpopulation sequencing. TCRbeta clonality was increased in CVID versus healthy controls. CVID patient heterogeneity limited repertoire-clinical complication correlations.

Control and CVID samples contributed equal amounts of genomic DNA. Generated by immunoSEQ multiplex PCR, the TCRdb table keeps only in-frame clones and is missing some. Altogether 40,000 to 60,000 clones were found in the sample, and no singletons occur. The CDR3 has 16 residues. Germline CDR1 is GTSNPN and CDR2 is SVGIG (reference sequence). The V end was cut by 7 bases, the J end by 4 bases, with 25 bases between. The V and J genes are TRBV30 and TRBJ1-1; D may be TRBD1 (5 bases). The clonotype was recovered from a person aged 18 to 69 in good health. The sequenced material came from peripheral blood mononuclear cells. CDR3 loop: CASPRGGSIGSTEAFF. The CDR3 DNA, read in part, is TGTGCCTCCCCACGGGGGGGGTCTATAGGCAGCACTGAA.